The 6 T cell receptor beta chains below come from one sample, sequenced in a study of blood T cell repertoires in COVID-19. The method was immunoSEQ multiplex PCR; TCRdb's version includes in-frame clones alone and lacks a portion of them. The table has more than 80,000 clones, around 85% seen once. Sequencing was performed on peripheral blood. These receptors all stem from an elderly woman with COVID-19, enrolled during active disease.

This chain links TRBV5-4 with TRBJ1-1; 7 bases line up with TRBD1. This CDR3 is built from 13 residues. The J segment lost 7 bases and the V segment lost 2 bases, leaving 5 bases of the junction unmatched. Germline V gene data show CDR1 as SGHNT and CDR2 as YYREEE (reference sequence). The CDR3 here is CASSFGTALEAFF. CDR3 nucleotides: TGTGCCAGCAGCTTTGGGACAGCCCTTGAAGCTTTCTTT. The whole variable domain, remainder taken from reference TRBV5-4 and TRBJ1-1, is ETGVTQSPTHLIKTRGQQVTLRCSSQSGHNTVSWYQQALGQGPQFIFQYYREEENGRGNFPPRFSGLQFPNYSSELNVNALELDDSALYLCASSFGTALEAFFGQGTRLTVV.

J is TRBJ2-7 and V is TRBV28, with 7 bases lining up with TRBD1. Germline assignment: CDR1 MDHEN and CDR2 SYDVKM. Losses at the gene ends were 6 bases for V and 2 bases for J; bases not matched to a gene: 4. The CDR3 is 13 amino acids. As DNA, the CDR3 is TGTGCCAGCAGGGTAGGACAGGCCTACGAGCAGTACTTC. This codes for CASRVGQAYEQYF.

The chain combines TRBV7-3 with TRBJ2-5; 7 bases match TRBD2. CDR1 is SGHTA, CDR2 FQGTGA, per germline. The J segment lost 5 bases and the V segment lost 1 base, leaving 4 bases of the junction unmatched. This CDR3 is built from 14 residues. CDR3 sequence (DNA): TGTGCCAGCAGCTTAAACCGCGGGAGTGAGACCCAGTACTTC. This gives the protein CASSLNRGSETQYF.

As to this clone: Distinct nucleotide sequences in the sample also encode this CDR3. The chain uses TRBV19 and TRBJ2-3, with a tentative D call TRBD1 (5 bases). V lost 3 bases to trimming and J lost 4 bases, with 8 bases between them. This CDR3 has 13 amino acids. Looked up from germline, CDR1 is LNHDA and CDR2 is SQIVND (reference sequence). The CDR3 region is CASSIQGSDTQYF. CDR3 DNA: TGTGCCAGTAGTATCCAGGGTTCAGATACGCAGTATTTT.

The V and J genes are TRBV2 and TRBJ1-4; 7 nucleotides align to TRBD1. V lost 4 bases to trimming and J lost 16 bases; unmatched junction nucleotides: 9. Per germline, CDR1 SNHLY and CDR2 FYNNEI. The CDR3 extends over 12 amino acids. The CDR3 coding sequence is TGTGCCAGCAGTGGAACGGCACAGGGGCCGTTTTTT. Protein product: CASSGTAQGPFF.

Only one count was recorded for this clone. V usage is TRBV4-3 and J usage is TRBJ2-1; 10 bases are a match to TRBD2. Germline trimming cut 3 bases from V and 6 bases from J; bases unmatched to any gene: 11. Germline values: CDR1 LGHNA, CDR2 YSLEER. The CDR3 contains 17 residues. The CDR3 is CASSHDPGLALGNEQFF. CDR3 sequence (DNA): TGCGCCAGCAGCCACGACCCGGGACTAGCGCTCGGCAATGAGCAGTTCTTC.